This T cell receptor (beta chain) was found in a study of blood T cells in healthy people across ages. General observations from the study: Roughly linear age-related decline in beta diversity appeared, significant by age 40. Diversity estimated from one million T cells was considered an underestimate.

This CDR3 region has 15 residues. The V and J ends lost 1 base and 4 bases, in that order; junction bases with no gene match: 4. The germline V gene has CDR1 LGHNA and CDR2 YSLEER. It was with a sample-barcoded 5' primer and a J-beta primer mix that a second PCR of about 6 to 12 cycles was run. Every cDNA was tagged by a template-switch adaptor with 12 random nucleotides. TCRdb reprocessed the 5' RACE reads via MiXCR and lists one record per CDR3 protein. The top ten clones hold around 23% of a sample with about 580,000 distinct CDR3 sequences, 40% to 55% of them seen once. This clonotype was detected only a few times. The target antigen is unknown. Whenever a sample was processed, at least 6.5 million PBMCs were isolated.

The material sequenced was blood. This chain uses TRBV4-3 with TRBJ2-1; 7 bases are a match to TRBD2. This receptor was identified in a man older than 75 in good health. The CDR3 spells CASSQGTSAYNEQFF. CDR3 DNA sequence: TGCGCCAGCAGCCAAGGGACTAGTGCTTACAATGAGCAGTTCTTC.